This T cell receptor (beta chain) was identified during a study of cytomegalovirus exposure and HLA in healthy donors. Whole-study results and caveats: Among immune exposure information, only CMV serostatus was available.

The PCR employed 60 Vbeta primers together with 13 Jbeta primers. Generated by immunoSEQ multiplex PCR, the TCRdb table keeps only in-frame clones and is missing some. The sample carries 200,000 to 250,000 clones, about 78% recorded once. Turning to this clone: The antigen is not known.

Trimming left V 3 bases short and J 5 bases short, with 22 bases between. Looked up from germline, CDR1 is MDHEN and CDR2 is SYDVKM. The CDR3 is 17 residues long. This TCR was recovered from a male donor in good health and CMV-seronegative. The rearrangement links TRBV28 to TRBJ1-2, with D perhaps matching TRBD1 (5 bases). Sequencing was carried out using PBMCs. The CDR3 spells CASSLLTGGDNTYGYTF. CDR3 coding DNA: TGTGCCAGCAGTTTGCTCACAGGAGGGGATAATACTTATGGCTACACCTTC.